In its sample, the clone carrying this TCR beta chain was seen a few times. This sample is part of a study of blood T cell repertoires in COVID-19. Study details: Specimens from acute and convalescent COVID-19 originated in the United States, Italy and Spain. The cDNA or gDNA used as material had been derived from T cells, B-cell-depleted T cells, or PBMCs.

Data came from immunoSEQ multiplex PCR; TCRdb stores just in-frame clones and leaves some out. The sample comprises approximately 140,000 clones, 84% of which are singletons, and approximately 1.5% rests with the top ten. The sample consisted of peripheral blood. This clonotype was obtained from a man between 60 and 75 years old with acute or convalescent COVID-19.

The CDR3 DNA is TGTGCCATCAGTGAGCTAGCGGGAGGGCCGGCGTACTTC. It codes for CAISELAGGPAYF. The chain employs TRBV10-3 and TRBJ2-5; 12 bases fit TRBD2. Germline CDR1 and CDR2: ENHRY and SYGVKD. The CDR3 contains 13 residues. Trimming took 2 bases from V and 13 from J; bases not matched to a gene: 5.